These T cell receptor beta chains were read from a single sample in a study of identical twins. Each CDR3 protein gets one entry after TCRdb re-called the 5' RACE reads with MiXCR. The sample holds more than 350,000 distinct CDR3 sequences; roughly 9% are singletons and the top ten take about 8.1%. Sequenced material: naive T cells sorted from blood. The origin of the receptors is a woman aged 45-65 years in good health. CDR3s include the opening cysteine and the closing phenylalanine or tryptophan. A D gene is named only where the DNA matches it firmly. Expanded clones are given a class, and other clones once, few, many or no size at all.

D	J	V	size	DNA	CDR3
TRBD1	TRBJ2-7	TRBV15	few	TGTGCCACCAGCAGCTGGGACAGGGGCCGTTCCTACGAGCAGTACTTC	CATSSWDRGRSYEQYF
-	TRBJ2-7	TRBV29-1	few	TGCAGCGTTGAAGGGCAGTGGGGTTCTGACTACGAGCAGTACTTC	CSVEGQWGSDYEQYF
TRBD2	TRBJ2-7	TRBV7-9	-	TGTGCCAGCAGCGAGGTGGCTAGCGGGAGGAGACTTCTCGAGCAGTACTTC	CASSEVASGRRLLEQYF
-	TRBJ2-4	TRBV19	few	TGTGCCAGTAGTATCGGGCTAGCCAAAAACATTCAGTACTTC	CASSIGLAKNIQYF
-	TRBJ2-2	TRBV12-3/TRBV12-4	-	TGTGCCAGCAGTGCGACTCACGCCGGGACCGGGGAGCTGTTTTTT	CASSATHAGTGELFF
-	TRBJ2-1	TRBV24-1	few	TGTGCCACCAGTGTGGACGGGTCCTCCTACAATGAGCAGTTCTTC	CATSVDGSSYNEQFF
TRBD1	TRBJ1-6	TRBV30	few	TGTGCCTCGGACAGGGACAATTCACCCCTCCACTTT	CASDRDNSPLHF
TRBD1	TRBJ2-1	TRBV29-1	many	TGCAGCGTTGTCCCCACAGGGGGTAGATCCTCCTACAATGAGCAGTTCTTC	CSVVPTGGRSSYNEQFF
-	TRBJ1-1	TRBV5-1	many	TGCGGGAGCAGGGTTGCTGAAGCTTTCTTT	CGSRVAEAFF
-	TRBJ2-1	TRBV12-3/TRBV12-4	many	TGTGCCAGCAGTCCGATGGGGCCAGACAATGAGCAGTTCTTC	CASSPMGPDNEQFF
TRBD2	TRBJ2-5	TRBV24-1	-	TGTGCCACCAGTGACCCCCAACTAGCGGGAGGAGAGACCCAGTACTTC	CATSDPQLAGGETQYF
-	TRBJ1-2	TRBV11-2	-	TGTGCCAGCAGCCTCCCATACAGGAAAGACTATGGCTACACCTTC	CASSLPYRKDYGYTF
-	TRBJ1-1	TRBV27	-	TGTGCCAGCACCCTGGGCTCTGAAGCTTTCTTT	CASTLGSEAFF
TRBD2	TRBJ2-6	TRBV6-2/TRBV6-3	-	TGTGCCACTAGCGGGTTCCAGTCTGGGGCCAACGTCCTGACTTTC	CATSGFQSGANVLTF
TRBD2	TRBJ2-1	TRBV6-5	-	TGTGCCAGCAGTCGGACTAGCGGGGGTCATGAGCAGTTCTTC	CASSRTSGGHEQFF
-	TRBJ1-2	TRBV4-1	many	TGCGCCAGCAGCCATACAGGGTTAGGGCTTCGGGACTATGGCTACACCTTC	CASSHTGLGLRDYGYTF
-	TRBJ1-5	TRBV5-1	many	TGCGCCAGCAGCCCTACTAGCAATCAGCCCCAGCATTTT	CASSPTSNQPQHF
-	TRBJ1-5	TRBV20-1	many	TGCAGTGCTGGGGGTGATCAGCCCCAGCATTTT	CSAGGDQPQHF
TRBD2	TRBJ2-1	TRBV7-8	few	TGTGCCAGCAGCCCGGATAGGGGACTAGCGGCCTACCGGAATGAGCAGTTCTTC	CASSPDRGLAAYRNEQFF
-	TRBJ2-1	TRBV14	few	TGTGCCAGCAGCCAAGGGAATGTCGAGCAGTTCTTC	CASSQGNVEQFF
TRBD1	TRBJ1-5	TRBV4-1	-	TGCGCCAGCAGCCAAGAGGGACAGGGGAGTCAGAGCCAGCATTTT	CASSQEGQGSQSQHF
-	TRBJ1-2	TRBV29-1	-	TGCAGCGTCCAGGGCCAGGGGACACAAACTGGCTACACCTTC	CSVQGQGTQTGYTF
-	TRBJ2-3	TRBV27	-	TGTGCCAGCAGTACATCCACGGGGGGCCCCACGCATACGCAGTATTTT	CASSTSTGGPTHTQYF
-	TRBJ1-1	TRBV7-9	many	TGTGCCAGCAGTGCGAGGTCAGGAACTGAAGCTTTCTTT	CASSARSGTEAFF
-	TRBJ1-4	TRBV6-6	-	TGTGCCAGCAGTTACTCGATCGGTAATGAAAAACTGTTTTTT	CASSYSIGNEKLFF
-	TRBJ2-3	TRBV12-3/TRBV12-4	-	TGTGCCAGCAGTTTTCGAGGGGGAGATACGCAGTATTTT	CASSFRGGDTQYF
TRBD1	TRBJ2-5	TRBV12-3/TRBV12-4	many	TGTGCCAGCAGTTTACTACCCCCTCAGGGGGCCGGTGGGACCCAGTACTTC	CASSLLPPQGAGGTQYF
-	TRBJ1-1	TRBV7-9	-	TGTGCCAGCAGCTTAGTCAGTGCAGCAAACACTGAAGCTTTCTTT	CASSLVSAANTEAFF
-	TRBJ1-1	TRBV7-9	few	TGTGCCACCCCCGTTAAGTACACTGAAGCTTTCTTT	CATPVKYTEAFF
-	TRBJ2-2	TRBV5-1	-	TGCGCCAGCAGCTTGGTTTCCGCAACAAGGGGCACCGGGGAGCTGTTTTTT	CASSLVSATRGTGELFF
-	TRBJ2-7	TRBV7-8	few	TGTGCCAGCAGCGTAGATGTGGGGGACGAGCAGTACTTC	CASSVDVGDEQYF
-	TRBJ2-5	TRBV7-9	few	TGTGCCAGCAGCTTAGCGCCCCCACAAGAGACCCAGTACTTC	CASSLAPPQETQYF
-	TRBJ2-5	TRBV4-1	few	TGCGCCAGCAGCCAAGGGGCTAGAGAGACCCAGTACTTC	CASSQGARETQYF
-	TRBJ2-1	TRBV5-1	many	TGCGCCAGCAGCTTGACAGATCCCTACAATGAGCAGTTCTTC	CASSLTDPYNEQFF
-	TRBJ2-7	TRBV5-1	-	TGCGCCAGCAGCTTGGCGGGGAGGAACTACGAGCAGTACTTC	CASSLAGRNYEQYF
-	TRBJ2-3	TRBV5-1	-	TGCGCCAGCAGCCAGGACTCCCAGGGGGATACGCAGTATTTT	CASSQDSQGDTQYF
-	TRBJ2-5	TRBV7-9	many	TGTGCCAGCAGCCGGAGCGGATCCCAAGAGACCCAGTACTTC	CASSRSGSQETQYF
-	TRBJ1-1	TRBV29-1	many	TGCAGCGTTGTGGCGAGGGAGAACACTGAAGCTTTCTTT	CSVVARENTEAFF
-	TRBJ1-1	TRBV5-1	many	TGCGCCAGCAGCTCCTACAGGGCTACGAACACTGAAGCTTTCTTT	CASSSYRATNTEAFF
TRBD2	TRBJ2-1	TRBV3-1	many	TGTGCCAGCAGCCAAGACGTGTTAGCGGGACTCCATGAGCAGTTCTTC	CASSQDVLAGLHEQFF
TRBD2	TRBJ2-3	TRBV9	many	TGTGCCAGCAGCGCCCTAGCGGGTCGTGACACAGATACGCAGTATTTT	CASSALAGRDTDTQYF
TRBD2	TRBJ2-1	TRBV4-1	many	TGCGCCAGCAGCCACCCGGGACTAGCGACTCACAATGAGCAGTTCTTC	CASSHPGLATHNEQFF